This is a list of T cell receptor beta chains from one sample in a study of blood T cells in healthy people across ages. A single record per CDR3 protein comes from TCRdb applying MiXCR to the 5' RACE reads. Among about 930,000 distinct CDR3 sequences listed, 25% to 30% were seen once. These data are also associated with another study on T cells of mothers and their children.

Sequenced input: blood. These receptors all stem from a middle-aged woman in good health. The CDR3 runs from the conserved cysteine through the conserved F or W. A D gene is named only where the DNA matches it firmly. Size is stated for part of the rows, as once, few or many counts, or as a class when the clone is expanded.

clone_size	v_call	j_call	d_call	cdr3_aa	cdr3_nt
-	TRBV5-1	TRBJ2-7	TRBD2	CASSATPSGGAYEQYF	TGCGCCAGCAGCGCGACCCCTAGCGGGGGAGCATACGAGCAGTACTTC
many	TRBV7-2	TRBJ2-7	TRBD1	CASSWGQGGYEQYF	TGTGCCAGCAGCTGGGGACAGGGTGGCTACGAGCAGTACTTC
-	TRBV14	TRBJ2-3	-	CASSPIFGGATDTQYF	TGTGCCAGCAGCCCGATCTTTGGAGGGGCTACAGATACGCAGTATTTT
-	TRBV2	TRBJ2-3	TRBD2	CASSERGRELAGADMQYF	TGTGCCAGCAGTGAAAGGGGGAGGGAGCTAGCGGGGGCAGATATGCAGTATTTT
many	TRBV28	TRBJ2-1	TRBD2	CASSLAFRVAGGRSYNEQFF	TGTGCCAGCAGTTTGGCGTTTAGGGTAGCGGGGGGCCGCTCCTACAATGAGCAGTTCTTC
many	TRBV20-1	TRBJ2-5	-	CSARDPGTAKQETQYF	TGCAGTGCTAGAGATCCAGGGACGGCAAAACAAGAGACCCAGTACTTC
-	TRBV6-2/TRBV6-3	TRBJ1-1	-	CASSYPLGGGNTEAFF	TGTGCCAGCAGTTACCCCTTGGGAGGAGGCAACACTGAAGCTTTCTTT
few	TRBV27	TRBJ2-3	TRBD2	CASLRRLAGGDGTDTQYF	TGTGCCAGCTTACGACGACTAGCGGGGGGCGATGGCACAGATACGCAGTATTTT
-	TRBV27	TRBJ1-2	TRBD1	CASSSSPDRANYGYTF	TGTGCCAGCAGTTCCTCTCCTGACAGGGCCAACTATGGCTACACCTTC
once	TRBV18	TRBJ1-5	-	CASSPPNGNGNQPQHF	TGTGCCAGCTCACCACCGAACGGGAATGGCAATCAGCCCCAGCATTTT
-	TRBV7-6	TRBJ2-1	TRBD2	CASSQSGERYNEQFF	TGTGCCAGCAGCCAGAGCGGGGAGAGGTACAATGAGCAGTTCTTC
-	TRBV5-1	TRBJ2-7	-	CASSARQVPSSEQYF	TGCGCCAGCAGCGCGAGACAGGTCCCTTCCTCGGAGCAGTACTTC
-	TRBV5-1	TRBJ2-1	TRBD1	CASSSIGDSYNEQFF	TGCGCCAGCAGTTCCATAGGGGACAGCTACAATGAGCAGTTCTTC
-	TRBV2	TRBJ2-5	-	CASSENIGIEGDIRYF	TGTGCCAGCAGTGAAAATATTGGGATAGAGGGGGACATTCGGTACTTC
many	TRBV27	TRBJ1-2	TRBD1	CASSVTGEDYGYTF	TGTGCCAGCAGTGTGACAGGGGAGGACTATGGCTACACCTTC